This T cell receptor (beta chain) emerged from a study of T cells in women clearing cervical HPV infection. Study results and limitations: CIN3+ cases had significantly higher TCR richness than controls; evenness did not differ.

Method: immunoSEQ multiplex PCR; TCRdb's copy keeps in-frame clones and lacks some. The specimen's table records 40,000 or so clones. As concerns this clone: As yet, its antigen is unknown. The read ends 3 residues shy of where the CDR3 ends; the end is completed using the germline J gene.

CDR1 and CDR2 (germline): SGHNT, YENEEA. Germline trimming cut 4 bases from V and 3 bases from J; bases unmatched to any gene: 6. This CDR3 has 14 residues. The sample taken for sequencing was blood buffy coat. The sequence came from a woman aged 18 to 75 with a cervical HPV16 infection that either progressed to CIN3+ or cleared (not recorded which). The chain uses TRBV11-3 and TRBJ2-7, with TRBD1 matching 7 bases. The CDR3 bases that were read are TGTGCCAGCAGCTCCGTTCGGGACAGCTACGAG. Residues: CASSSVRDSYE. The whole CDR3 is CASSSVRDSYEQYF. Looking up the rest from reference TRBV11-3 and TRBJ2-7 gives the full variable domain: EAGVVQSPRYKIIEKKQPVAFWCNPISGHNTLYWYLQNLGQGPELLIRYENEEAVDDSQLPKDRFSAERLKGVDSTLKIQPAELGDSAVYLCASSSVRDSYEQYFGPGTRLTVT.